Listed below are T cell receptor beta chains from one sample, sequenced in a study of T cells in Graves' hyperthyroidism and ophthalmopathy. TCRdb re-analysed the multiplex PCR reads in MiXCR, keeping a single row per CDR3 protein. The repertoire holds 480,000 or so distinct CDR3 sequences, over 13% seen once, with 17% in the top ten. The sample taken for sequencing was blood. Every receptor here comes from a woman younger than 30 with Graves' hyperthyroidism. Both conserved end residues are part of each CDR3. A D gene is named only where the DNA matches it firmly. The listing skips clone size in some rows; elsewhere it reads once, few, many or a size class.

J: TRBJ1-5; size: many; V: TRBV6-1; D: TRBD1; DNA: TGTACCGAGGAACCGGGACAGGACGGACAGCCCCAGCATTTT; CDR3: CTEEPGQDGQPQHF
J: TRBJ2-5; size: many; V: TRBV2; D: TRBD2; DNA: TGTGCCAGCAGTATTGAGGGACTAACGAGCGTGACCCAGTACTTC; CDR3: CASSIEGLTSVTQYF
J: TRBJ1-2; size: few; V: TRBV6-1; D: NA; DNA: TGTGCCAGCAGTCCTACGGAGTCCGTCGGCTACACCTTC; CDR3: CASSPTESVGYTF
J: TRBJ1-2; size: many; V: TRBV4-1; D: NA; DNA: TGCGCCAGCAGCCAACCTACTATAGGGCGGCGGGTCTATGGCTACACCTTC; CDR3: CASSQPTIGRRVYGYTF
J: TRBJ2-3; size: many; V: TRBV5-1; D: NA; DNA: TGCGCCAGCAGCTTGGCTAGGGACGGGACAGATACGCAGTATTTT; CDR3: CASSLARDGTDTQYF
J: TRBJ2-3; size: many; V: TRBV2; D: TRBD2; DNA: TGTGCCAGCTCGGGGGGAGGACTATATTTAGATACGCAGTATTTT; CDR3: CASSGGGLYLDTQYF
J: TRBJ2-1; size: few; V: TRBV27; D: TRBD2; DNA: TGTGCCAGCAGTTTATCTGTAGCGGGAGGCCAATACAATGAGCAGTTCTTC; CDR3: CASSLSVAGGQYNEQFF
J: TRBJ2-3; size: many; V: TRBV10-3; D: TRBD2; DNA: TGTGCCATAAAGGGACTAGCGGGAGGCCACGACACAGATACGCAGTATTTT; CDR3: CAIKGLAGGHDTDTQYF
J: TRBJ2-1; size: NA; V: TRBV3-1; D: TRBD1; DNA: TGTGCCAGCAGCCAAGCCGGGACAGGGGGCAATGAGCAGTTCTTC; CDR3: CASSQAGTGGNEQFF
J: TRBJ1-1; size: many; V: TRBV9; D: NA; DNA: TGTGCCAGCAGCGTAGGGGTAGGGGTCCCTGAAGCTTTCTTT; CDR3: CASSVGVGVPEAFF
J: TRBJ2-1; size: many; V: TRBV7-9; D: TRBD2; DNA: TGTGCCAGCAGCTTACCCCCGGGACTAGCGCCGTCCTACAATGAGCAGTTCTTC; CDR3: CASSLPPGLAPSYNEQFF
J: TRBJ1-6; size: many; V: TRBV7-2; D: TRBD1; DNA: TGTGCCAGCATGGGACAGGGGGTATCACCCCTCCACTTT; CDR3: CASMGQGVSPLHF
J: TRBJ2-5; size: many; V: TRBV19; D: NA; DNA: TGTGCCAGTAGTTCCAGTAAAGAGACCCAGTACTTC; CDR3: CASSSSKETQYF
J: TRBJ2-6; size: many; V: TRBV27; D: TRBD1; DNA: TGTGCCAGCAGTTTATGGACGCCCGGGACAGGGGATTCTGGGGCCAACGTCCTGACTTTC; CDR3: CASSLWTPGTGDSGANVLTF
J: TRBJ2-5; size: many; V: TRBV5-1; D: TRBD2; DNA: TGCGCCAGCAGCTTGGTGAGACTAGCGGGTGGAGAGACCCAGTACTTC; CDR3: CASSLVRLAGGETQYF
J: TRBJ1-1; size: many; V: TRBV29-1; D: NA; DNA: TGCAGCGTCGAAAGGAACATGAACACTGAAGCTTTCTTT; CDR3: CSVERNMNTEAFF
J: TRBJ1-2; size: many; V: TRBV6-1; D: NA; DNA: TGTGCCAGCACCCGGGATTGGTATGGCTACACCTTC; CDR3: CASTRDWYGYTF
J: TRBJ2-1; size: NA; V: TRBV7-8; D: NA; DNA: TGTGCCAGCAGCCCTGGACTACATGAGCAGTTCTTC; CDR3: CASSPGLHEQFF
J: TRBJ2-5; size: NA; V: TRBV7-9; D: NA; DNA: TGTGCCAGCAGCGGAAGGGAGACCCAGTACTTC; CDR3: CASSGRETQYF
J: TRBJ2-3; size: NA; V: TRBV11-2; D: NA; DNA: TGTGCCAGCACCGCCTTGGGCGGGCCCACAGATACGCAGTATTTT; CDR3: CASTALGGPTDTQYF
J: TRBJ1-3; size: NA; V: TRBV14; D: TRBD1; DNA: TGTGCCAGCAGCCCAGGGACAGGCTCTGGAAACACCATATATTTT; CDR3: CASSPGTGSGNTIYF
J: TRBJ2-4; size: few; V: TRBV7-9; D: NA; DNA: TGTGCCAGCAGCCCGCCGGGGGAACAGATTCAGTACTTC; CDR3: CASSPPGEQIQYF
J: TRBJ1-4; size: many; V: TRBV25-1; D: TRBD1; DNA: TGTGCCAGCAGTGTTCGGACAGGGGGGGAAAAACTGTTTTTT; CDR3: CASSVRTGGEKLFF
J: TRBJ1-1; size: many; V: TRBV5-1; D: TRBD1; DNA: TGCGCCAGCAGCTTGGCGGGGGCAGGGGGCATGAACACTGAAGCTTTCTTT; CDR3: CASSLAGAGGMNTEAFF
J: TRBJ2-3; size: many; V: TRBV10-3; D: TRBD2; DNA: TGTGCCACCCTACCGGGGGGGACGGATACGCAGTATTTT; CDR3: CATLPGGTDTQYF
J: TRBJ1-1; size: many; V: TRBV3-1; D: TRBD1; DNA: TGTGCCAGCAGCCCCATCCTGGGACAGCAGAACACTGAAGCTTTCTTT; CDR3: CASSPILGQQNTEAFF
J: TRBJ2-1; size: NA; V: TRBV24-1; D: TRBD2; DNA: TGTGCCACCAGTGATACGACGGGAGGGCCCGATGAGCAGTTCTTC; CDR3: CATSDTTGGPDEQFF
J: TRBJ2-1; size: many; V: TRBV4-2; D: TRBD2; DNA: TGTGCCAGCAGCCAGGGCGGGAGGGCCGGAATGGAGGGAAGCCTCCAGTTCTTC; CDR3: CASSQGGRAGMEGSLQFF
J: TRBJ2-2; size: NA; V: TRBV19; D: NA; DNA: TGTGCCAGTAGTATAGTTCTAGCGTCAACCGGGGAGCTGTTTTTT; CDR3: CASSIVLASTGELFF
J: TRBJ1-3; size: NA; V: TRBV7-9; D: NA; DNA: TGTGCCAGCAGCTTAGTGGGCAGGAGCTCTGGAAACACCATATATTTT; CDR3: CASSLVGRSSGNTIYF
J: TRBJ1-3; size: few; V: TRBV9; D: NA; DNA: TGTGCCAGCAGCTCCCGGGTGAGCTCTGGAAACACCATATATTTT; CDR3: CASSSRVSSGNTIYF
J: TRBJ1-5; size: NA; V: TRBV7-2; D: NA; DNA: TGTGCCAGCAGCAGCCGCCGATATAGCAATCAGCCCCAGCATTTT; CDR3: CASSSRRYSNQPQHF
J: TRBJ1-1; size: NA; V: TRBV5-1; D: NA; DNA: TGCGCCAGCAGCTTCGAAGGGAGGAACACTGAAGCTTTCTTT; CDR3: CASSFEGRNTEAFF
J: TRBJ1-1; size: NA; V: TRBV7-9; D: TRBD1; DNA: TGTGCCAGCAGCTTAGAGGGACAGGGCGAAGCTTTCTTT; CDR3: CASSLEGQGEAFF
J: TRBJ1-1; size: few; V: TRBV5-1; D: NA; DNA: TGCGCCAGCAGCTCCTACGGTTTGGGAAACACTGAAGCTTTCTTT; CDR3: CASSSYGLGNTEAFF
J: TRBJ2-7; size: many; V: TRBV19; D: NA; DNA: TGTGCCAGTAGTATAATTGAGAATGGCGAGCAGTACTTC; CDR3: CASSIIENGEQYF
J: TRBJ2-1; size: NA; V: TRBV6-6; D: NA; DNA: TGTGCCAGCAGTTACTCGGTCAAGGATGAGCAGTTCTTC; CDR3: CASSYSVKDEQFF
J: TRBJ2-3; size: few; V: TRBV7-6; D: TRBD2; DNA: TGTGCCAGCAGCTTGGAGGGAGGGTTAGATACGCAGTATTTT; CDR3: CASSLEGGLDTQYF
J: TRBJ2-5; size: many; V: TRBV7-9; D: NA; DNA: TGTGCCAGCAGCTTAGCGCTTGGAGGAGAAGAGACCCAGTACTTC; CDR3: CASSLALGGEETQYF
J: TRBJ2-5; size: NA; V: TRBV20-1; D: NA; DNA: TGCAGTGCCCAGAGGCGGGACCAAGAGGGGGAGACCCAGTACTTC; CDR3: CSAQRRDQEGETQYF
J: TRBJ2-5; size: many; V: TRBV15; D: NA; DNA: TGTGCCACCAGCAGGGACACCGGCCAAGAGACCCAGTACTTC; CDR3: CATSRDTGQETQYF
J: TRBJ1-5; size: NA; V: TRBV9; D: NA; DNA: TGTGCCAGCAGCCCGGGACGGGAAAATCAGCCCCAGCATTTT; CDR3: CASSPGRENQPQHF
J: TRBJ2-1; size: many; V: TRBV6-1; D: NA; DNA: TGTGCCAGCACTGGGGAGTACCCCTACAATGAGCAGTTCTTC; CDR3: CASTGEYPYNEQFF
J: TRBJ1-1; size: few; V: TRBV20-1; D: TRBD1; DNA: TGCAGTGCGCTCACAGGGGAAGCGAACACTGAAGCTTTCTTT; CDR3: CSALTGEANTEAFF
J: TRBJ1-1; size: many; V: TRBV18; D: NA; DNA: TGTGCCAGCTCACCTACCTTACTAGAGAGGGAAGCTTTCTTT; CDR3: CASSPTLLEREAFF
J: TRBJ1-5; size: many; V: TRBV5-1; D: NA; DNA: TGCGCCAGCAGCTTGTTAGGGGCGAACAATCAGCCCCAGCATTTT; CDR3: CASSLLGANNQPQHF
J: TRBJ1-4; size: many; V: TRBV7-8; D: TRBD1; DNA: TGTGCCAGCAGCTTGAGCCCAACCGGGACAGGGGGTGAAAAACTGTTTTTT; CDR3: CASSLSPTGTGGEKLFF
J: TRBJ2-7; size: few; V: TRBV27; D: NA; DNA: TGTGCCAGCAGCCGGGGGGCTGGTGTTGGCTACGAGCAGTACTTC; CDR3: CASSRGAGVGYEQYF